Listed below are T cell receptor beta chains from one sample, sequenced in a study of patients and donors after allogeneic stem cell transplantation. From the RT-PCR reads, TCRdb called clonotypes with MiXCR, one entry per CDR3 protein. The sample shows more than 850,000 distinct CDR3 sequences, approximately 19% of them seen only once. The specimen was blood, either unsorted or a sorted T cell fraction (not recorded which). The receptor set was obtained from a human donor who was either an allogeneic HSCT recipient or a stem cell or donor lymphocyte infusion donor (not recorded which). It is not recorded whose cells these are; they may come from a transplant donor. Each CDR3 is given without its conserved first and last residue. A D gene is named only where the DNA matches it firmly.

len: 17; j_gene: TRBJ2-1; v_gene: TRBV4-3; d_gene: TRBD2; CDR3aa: ASSHSHHLLAGAYNEQF
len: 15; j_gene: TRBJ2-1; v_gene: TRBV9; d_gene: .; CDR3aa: ASSVAHGRVSGNEQF
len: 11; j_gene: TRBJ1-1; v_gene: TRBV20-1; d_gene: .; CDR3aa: SARSSGGTEAF
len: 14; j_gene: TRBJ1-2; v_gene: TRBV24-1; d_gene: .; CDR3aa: ATSENGKTAIYGYT
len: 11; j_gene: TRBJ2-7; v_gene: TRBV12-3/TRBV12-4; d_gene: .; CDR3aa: ASSLLASYEQY
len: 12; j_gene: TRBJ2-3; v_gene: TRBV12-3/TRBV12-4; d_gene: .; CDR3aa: ASRTGPTGDTQY
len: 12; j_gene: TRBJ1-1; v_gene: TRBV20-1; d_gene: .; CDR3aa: SARDLPGETEAF
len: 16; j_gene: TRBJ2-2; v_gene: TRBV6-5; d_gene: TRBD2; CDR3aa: ASSYSGLAGGYTGELF
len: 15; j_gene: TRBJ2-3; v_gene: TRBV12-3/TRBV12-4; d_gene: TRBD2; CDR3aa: ASNTGLANPSTDTQY
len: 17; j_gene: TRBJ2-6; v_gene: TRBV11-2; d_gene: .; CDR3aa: ASSSLNRIRDSGANVLT
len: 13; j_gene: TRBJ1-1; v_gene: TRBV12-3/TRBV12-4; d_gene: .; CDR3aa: ASSSLTGLNTEAF
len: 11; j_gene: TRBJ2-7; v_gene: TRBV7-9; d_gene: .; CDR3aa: ASSMDAAYEQY
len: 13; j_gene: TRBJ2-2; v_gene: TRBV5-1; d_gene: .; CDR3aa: ASSSQGPLTGELF
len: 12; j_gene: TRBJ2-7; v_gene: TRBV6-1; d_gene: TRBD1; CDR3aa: ASRPYRGPYEQY
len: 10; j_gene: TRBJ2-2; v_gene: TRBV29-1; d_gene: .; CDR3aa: SVLGGSGELF
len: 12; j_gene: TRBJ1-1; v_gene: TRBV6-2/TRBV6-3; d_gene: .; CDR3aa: ASSYSFEGTEAF
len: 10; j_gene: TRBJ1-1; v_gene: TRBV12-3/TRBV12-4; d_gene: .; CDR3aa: ASTLAGSEAF
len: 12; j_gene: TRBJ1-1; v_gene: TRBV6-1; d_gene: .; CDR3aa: ASSEAGRNTEAF